Listed here is a single TCR beta chain. The antigen remains undetermined. Here immunoSEQ multiplex PCR was the method, and the copy in TCRdb shows in-frame clones only, minus some. Of about 30,000 clones listed, about 81% are singletons. The sample belongs to a study of OX40 agonist ivuxolimab in advanced cancers. Across the study: Participants, 75% to 90% male, averaged 60 years of age, ranging from about 23 to 90.

V lost 7 bases to trimming and J lost 1 base, with 8 bases between them. Looked up from germline, CDR1 is ENHRY and CDR2 is SYGVKD. There are 12 residues in the CDR3. Notes on the study in general: At 0.1 to 3.0 mg/kg and by week 6, CD4+ and CD8+ T cells in the blood had expanded clonally.

The chain couples TRBV10-3 to TRBJ2-7; possibly TRBD1 for D (5 bases). The TCR sequence derives from an adult with an advanced solid tumor such as melanoma, head and neck, liver or kidney cancer. The sample here was CD4+ or CD8+ T cells sorted from blood, taken in a trial of the OX40 agonist ivuxolimab. DNA for the CDR3: TGTGCCATCATAGACAGTTCCTACGAGCAGTACTTC. Its translation is CAIIDSSYEQYF.